This T cell receptor (beta chain) stems from a study of tumor-infiltrating lymphocytes in localized non-small cell lung cancer. Overall study: Patients included smokers and never-smokers with various histologies, some sampled after neoadjuvant chemotherapy.

For this clone: Its target is not known.

Study-level findings and limits: Tumor T-cell fraction was not associated with recurrence-free survival. Different pieces of the same tissue went to different assays, confounding technical variation with intratumor heterogeneity.

The repertoire was sequenced with immunoSEQ multiplex PCR; TCRdb's copy has only in-frame clones and lacks some. The sample gives fewer than 13,000 clones, about three fifths of which show up once; more than 9% is in the top ten. The sequenced material came from lung tumor tissue. This sequence originates from a human donor with non-small cell lung cancer.

The CDR3 region has the DNA TGCAGCGTGACATCGGGACAGGGGGCCGCTGAAGCTTTCTTT. Protein: CSVTSGQGAAEAFF. V gene TRBV29-1 combines with J gene TRBJ1-1, with 12 bases that match TRBD1. Germline loops: CDR1 SQVTM, CDR2 ANQGSEA. The CDR3 runs to 14 residues. V was pared by 6 bases and J by 6 bases, with 8 bases of the junction left unmatched.